These T cell receptor beta chains were read from a single sample in a study of chemoradiotherapy in HPV16-positive cancers. Method: immunoSEQ multiplex PCR; TCRdb's copy keeps in-frame clones and lacks some. In the table there are about 5,600 clones, roughly 82% of which are singletons. The sequences come from tumor tissue, collected from a patient who underwent chemoradiotherapy. Receptors were obtained from a human donor with HPV-associated anogenital cancer. The CDR3 runs from the conserved cysteine through the conserved F or W. Each record gives: J gene, V gene, D gene, clone size, CDR3 protein, CDR3 DNA. D genes are given only for firm matches. The size field is filled for only some rows; it gives once, few, many or a size class.

>TRBJ1-2|TRBV11-2|-|-
CASSRQENYGYTF
TGTGCCAGCAGCCGCCAGGAAAACTATGGCTACACCTTC
>TRBJ2-1|TRBV7-2|-|-
CASSFAGPSYNEQFF
TGTGCCAGCAGCTTTGCGGGACCCTCCTACAATGAGCAGTTCTTC
>TRBJ2-3|TRBV7-2|TRBD2|-
CASRGQTSGGFTDTQYF
TGTGCCAGCAGGGGTCAGACTAGCGGGGGATTCACAGATACGCAGTATTTT
>TRBJ2-7|TRBV9|TRBD2|large
CASSVGASGGLEQYF
TGTGCCAGCAGCGTAGGGGCTAGCGGGGGGCTAGAGCAGTACTTC
>TRBJ2-7|TRBV5-5|-|-
CASTIPLSYEQYF
TGTGCCAGCACCATTCCCCTCTCCTACGAGCAGTACTTC
>TRBJ2-2|TRBV5-5|-|-
CASSFGGRSTGELFF
TGTGCCAGCAGCTTCGGGGGGCGGTCCACCGGGGAGCTGTTTTTT
>TRBJ2-7|TRBV27|TRBD1|-
CASRGTGALGEQYF
TGTGCCAGCAGGGGGACAGGCGCCCTCGGCGAGCAGTACTTC
>TRBJ2-4|TRBV12-5|-|-
CASGPDRFGAAKNIQYF
TGTGCTAGTGGTCCCGACAGGTTCGGGGCAGCCAAAAACATTCAGTACTTC
>TRBJ2-3|TRBV6-5|-|-
CASSYSSLAGDTQYF
TGTGCCAGCAGTTACTCGAGTCTAGCAGGGGATACGCAGTATTTT
>TRBJ1-3|TRBV19|-|once
CASRGRFLGNTIYF
TGTGCCAGTCGGGGACGGTTCCTTGGAAACACCATATATTTT
>TRBJ2-2|TRBV28|-|few
CASSLVSEANTGELFF
TGTGCCAGCAGTTTGGTTAGCGAGGCGAACACCGGGGAGCTGTTTTTT
>TRBJ2-3|TRBV11-2|TRBD2|-
CASGFRGGVRRTDTQYF
TGTGCCAGCGGTTTTCGGGGGGGAGTCCGTAGGACAGATACGCAGTATTTT
>TRBJ2-2|TRBV15|-|-
CATSRAGTSSNTGELFF
TGTGCCACCAGCAGAGCCGGGACAAGTTCGAACACCGGGGAGCTGTTTTTT
>TRBJ1-6|TRBV19|TRBD1|-
CASRPGQGAPNSPLHF
TGTGCCAGTAGACCGGGACAGGGGGCCCCCAATTCACCCCTCCACTTT
>TRBJ1-1|TRBV18|TRBD1|-
CASSPGQYTEAFF
TGTGCCAGCTCACCGGGACAGTACACTGAAGCTTTCTTT
>TRBJ2-2|TRBV11-2|-|-
CASSPSGPGELFF
TGTGCCAGCAGCCCCTCGGGGCCCGGGGAGCTGTTTTTT
>TRBJ1-3|TRBV11-2|-|once
CASSPAPPSGNTIYF
TGTGCCAGCAGCCCTGCGCCACCCTCTGGAAACACCATATATTTT
>TRBJ2-4|TRBV5-4|-|-
CASSLRGAKNIQYF
TGTGCCAGCAGCTTAAGGGGCGCCAAAAACATTCAGTACTTC
>TRBJ1-1|TRBV18|-|-
CASSDKQNTEAFF
TGTGCCAGCTCAGACAAACAGAACACTGAAGCTTTCTTT
>TRBJ1-1|TRBV7-9|TRBD1|few
CASSLGQGALTEAFF
TGTGCCAGCAGCTTAGGACAGGGAGCGCTTACTGAAGCTTTCTTT
>TRBJ2-5|TRBV6-1|TRBD2|-
CASSDRLGREQYF
TGTGCCAGCAGTGACAGGCTGGGGAGGGAGCAGTACTTC
>TRBJ1-2|TRBV19|-|-
CASTRADHNPNYGYTF
TGTGCCAGTACCCGGGCAGACCATAATCCTAACTATGGCTACACCTTC
>TRBJ1-2|TRBV19|-|once
CASSIAAEGYGYTF
TGTGCCAGTAGTATAGCAGCGGAGGGCTATGGCTACACCTTC
>TRBJ2-2|TRBV15|-|once
CATSRDPETGELFF
TGTGCCACCAGCAGAGATCCGGAGACCGGGGAGCTGTTTTTT
>TRBJ2-3|TRBV23-1|TRBD2|few
CASSHGGARTDTQYF
TGCGCCAGCAGTCACGGGGGGGCGCGCACAGATACGCAGTATTTT
>TRBJ2-1|TRBV6-1|-|once
CASSKGGGRNEQFF
TGTGCCAGCAGTAAAGGGGGGGGGCGCAATGAGCAGTTCTTC
>TRBJ2-7|TRBV7-2|-|-
CASSLQGLQGEQYF
TGTGCCAGCAGCTTACAGGGGCTCCAGGGGGAGCAGTACTTC
>TRBJ1-2|TRBV6-5|-|-
CASSLRDGWGGGYTF
TGTGCCAGCAGTTTACGCGACGGCTGGGGTGGCGGCTACACCTTC
>TRBJ1-1|TRBV29-1|-|-
CSVGRGTEAFF
TGCAGCGTTGGGAGGGGCACTGAAGCTTTCTTT
>TRBJ1-2|TRBV5-3|TRBD1|-
CARSCRDRGALLPNYGYTF
TGTGCCAGAAGCTGCAGGGACAGGGGTGCCCTACTCCCTAACTATGGCTACACCTTC
>TRBJ1-4|TRBV4-3|TRBD1|few
CASSQDLQGFNEKLFF
TGCGCCAGCAGCCAAGATCTACAGGGGTTTAATGAAAAACTGTTTTTT
>TRBJ1-5|TRBV13|TRBD1|few
CASSRDRNQPQHF
TGTGCCAGCAGCAGGGACAGAAATCAGCCCCAGCATTTT
>TRBJ2-7|TRBV19|-|once
CASSIGGSSYEQYF
TGTGCCAGTAGTATCGGGGGTTCATCCTACGAGCAGTACTTC
>TRBJ2-2|TRBV5-5|TRBD2|-
CASSPPGGRGVTGELFF
TGTGCCAGCAGCCCTCCCGGGGGGCGGGGGGTCACCGGGGAGCTGTTTTTT
>TRBJ2-2|TRBV13|-|-
CASSLDSTGNTGELFF
TGTGCCAGCAGCTTAGACTCGACGGGGAACACCGGGGAGCTGTTTTTT
>TRBJ2-7|TRBV10-3|TRBD1|-
CAISVRTGIYEQYF
TGTGCCATCAGTGTCCGGACAGGAATCTACGAGCAGTACTTC
>TRBJ2-7|TRBV12-5|TRBD1|-
CASGQGISYEQYF
TGTGCTAGTGGACAGGGGATCTCCTACGAGCAGTACTTC
>TRBJ1-3|TRBV19|-|once
CASSPGLLSGNTIYF
TGTGCCAGTAGCCCGGGACTGCTCTCTGGAAACACCATATATTTT
>TRBJ2-7|TRBV6-5|TRBD1|-
CASSSPTGLEQYF
TGTGCCAGCAGTTCCCCGACAGGGCTCGAGCAGTACTTC
>TRBJ2-2|TRBV7-7|TRBD2|-
CASSAGGLSTGELFF
TGTGCCAGCAGCGCGGGAGGGTTGAGCACCGGGGAGCTGTTTTTT